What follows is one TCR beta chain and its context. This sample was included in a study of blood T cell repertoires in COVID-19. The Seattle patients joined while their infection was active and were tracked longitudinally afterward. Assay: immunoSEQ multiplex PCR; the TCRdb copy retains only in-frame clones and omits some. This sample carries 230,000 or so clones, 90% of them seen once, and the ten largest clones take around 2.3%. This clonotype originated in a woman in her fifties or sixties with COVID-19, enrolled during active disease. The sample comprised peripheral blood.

The CDR3 DNA is TGTGCCAGCAGAGGTAGCGGCACAGATACGCAGTATTTT. It codes for CASRGSGTDTQYF. The chain has TRBV5-8 and TRBJ2-3; tentative D call: TRBD2 (5 bases). V dropped 5 bases and J dropped 1 base, with 8 bases sitting between them. This CDR3 has 13 residues. Germline CDR1 SGHTS, CDR2 YDEGEE.